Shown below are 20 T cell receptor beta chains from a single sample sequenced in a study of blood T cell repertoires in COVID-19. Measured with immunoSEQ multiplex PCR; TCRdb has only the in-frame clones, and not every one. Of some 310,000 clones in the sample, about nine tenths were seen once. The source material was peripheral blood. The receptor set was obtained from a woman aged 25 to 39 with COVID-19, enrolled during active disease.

For the CDR3, the DNA is TGTGCCAGCAGGGACAGTGCAACTAATGAAAAACTGTTTTTT. The encoded protein is CASRDSATNEKLFF. V usage is TRBV2 and J usage is TRBJ1-4; tentative D call: TRBD1 (6 bases). Germline lookup yields CDR1 SNHLY and CDR2 FYNNEI. The germline V and J ends were trimmed by 6 bases and 0 bases, with 8 bases remaining between them. CDR3 size: 14 residues. Combining the CDR3 with reference TRBV2 and TRBJ1-4 gives the whole variable domain EPEVTQTPSHQVTQMGQEVILRCVPISNHLYFYWYRQILGQKVEFLVSFYNNEISEKSEIFDDQFSVERPDGSNFTLKIRSTKLEDSAMYFCASRDSATNEKLFFGSGTQLSVL.

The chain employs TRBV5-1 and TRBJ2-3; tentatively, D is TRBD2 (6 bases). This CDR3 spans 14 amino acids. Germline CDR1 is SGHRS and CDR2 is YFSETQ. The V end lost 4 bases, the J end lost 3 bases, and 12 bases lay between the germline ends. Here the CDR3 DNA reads TGCGCCAGCAGCGCCGGGAGTCTGACAGATACGCAGTATTTT. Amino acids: CASSAGSLTDTQYF.

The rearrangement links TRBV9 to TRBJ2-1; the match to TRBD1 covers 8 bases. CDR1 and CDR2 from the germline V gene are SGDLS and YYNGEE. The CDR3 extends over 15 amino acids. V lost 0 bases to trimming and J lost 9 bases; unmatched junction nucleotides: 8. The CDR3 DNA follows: TGTGCCAGCAGCGTAGAGGCAGGGGGCTGGGGTGAGCAGTTCTTC. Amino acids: CASSVEAGGWGEQFF.

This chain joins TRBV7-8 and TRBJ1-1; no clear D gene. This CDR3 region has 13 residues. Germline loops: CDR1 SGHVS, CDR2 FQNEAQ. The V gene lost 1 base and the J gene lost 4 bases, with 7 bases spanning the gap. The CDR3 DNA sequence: TGTGCCAGCAGCTTAGGACTGGGCACTGAAGCTTTCTTT. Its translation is CASSLGLGTEAFF.

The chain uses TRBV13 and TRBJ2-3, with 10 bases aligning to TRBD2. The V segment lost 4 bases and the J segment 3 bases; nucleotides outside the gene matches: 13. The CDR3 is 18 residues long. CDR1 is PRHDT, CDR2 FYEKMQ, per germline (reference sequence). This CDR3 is CASSSRKDPTSGTDTQYF. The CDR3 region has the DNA TGTGCCAGCAGCTCACGAAAAGACCCGACTAGCGGGACAGATACGCAGTATTTT.

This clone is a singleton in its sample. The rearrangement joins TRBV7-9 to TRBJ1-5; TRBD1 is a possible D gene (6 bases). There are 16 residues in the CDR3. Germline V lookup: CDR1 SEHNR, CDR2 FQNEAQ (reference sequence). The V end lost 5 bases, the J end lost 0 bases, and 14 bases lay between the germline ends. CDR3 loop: CASSPGTFDSNQPQHF. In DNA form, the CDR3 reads TGTGCCAGCAGCCCCGGGACATTCGATAGCAATCAGCCCCAGCATTTT. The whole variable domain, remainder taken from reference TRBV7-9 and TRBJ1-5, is DTGVSQNPRHKITKRGQNVTFRCDPISEHNRLYWYRQTLGQGPEFLTYFQNEAQLEKSRLLSDRFSAERPKGSFSTLEIQRTEQGDSAMYLCASSPGTFDSNQPQHFGDGTRLSIL.

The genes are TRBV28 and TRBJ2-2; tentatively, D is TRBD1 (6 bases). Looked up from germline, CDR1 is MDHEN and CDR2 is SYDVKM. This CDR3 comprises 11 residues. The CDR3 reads CAIKGAGELFF. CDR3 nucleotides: TGTGCGATCAAGGGGGCCGGGGAGCTGTTTTTT.

Written as DNA, the CDR3 is TGTGCCAGCAGCCAGGGGTACGGGAGTATCCACGAGCAGTACTTC. Translated: CASSQGYGSIHEQYF. The rearrangement links TRBV3-1 (or the pseudogene TRBV3-2) to TRBJ2-7, with D tentatively TRBD2 (6 bases). This CDR3 spans 15 amino acids. V gave up 3 bases and J gave up 5 bases, with 17 bases separating them. Germline lookup yields CDR1 LGHDT and CDR2 YNNKEL (reference sequence).

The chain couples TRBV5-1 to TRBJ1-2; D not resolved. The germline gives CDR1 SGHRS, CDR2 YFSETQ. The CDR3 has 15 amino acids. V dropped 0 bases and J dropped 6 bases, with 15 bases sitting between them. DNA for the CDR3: TGCGCCAGCAGCTTGGCGGTCGGACGACTAGATGGCTACACCTTC. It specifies CASSLAVGRLDGYTF.

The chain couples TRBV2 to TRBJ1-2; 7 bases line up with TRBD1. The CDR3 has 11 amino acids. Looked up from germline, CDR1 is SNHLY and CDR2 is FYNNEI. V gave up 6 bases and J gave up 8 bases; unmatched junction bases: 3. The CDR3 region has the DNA TGTGCCAGCAGCAGGGGGTCGGGCTACACCTTC. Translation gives CASSRGSGYTF. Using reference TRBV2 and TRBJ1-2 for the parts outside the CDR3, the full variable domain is EPEVTQTPSHQVTQMGQEVILRCVPISNHLYFYWYRQILGQKVEFLVSFYNNEISEKSEIFDDQFSVERPDGSNFTLKIRSTKLEDSAMYFCASSRGSGYTFGSGTRLTVV.

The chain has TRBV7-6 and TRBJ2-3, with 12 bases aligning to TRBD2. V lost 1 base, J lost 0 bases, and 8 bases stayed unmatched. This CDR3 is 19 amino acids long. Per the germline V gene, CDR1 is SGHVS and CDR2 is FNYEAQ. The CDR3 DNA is TGTGCCAGCAGCTTAGTGGCTAGCGGGAGGGCCGGGAGCACAGATACGCAGTATTTT. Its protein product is CASSLVASGRAGSTDTQYF.

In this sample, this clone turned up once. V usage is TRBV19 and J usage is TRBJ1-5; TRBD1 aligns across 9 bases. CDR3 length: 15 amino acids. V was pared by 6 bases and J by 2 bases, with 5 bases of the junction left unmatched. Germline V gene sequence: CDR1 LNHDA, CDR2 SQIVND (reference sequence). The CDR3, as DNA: TGTGCCAGTAGGGGACAGGGCATAGGCAATCAGCCCCAGCATTTT. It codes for CASRGQGIGNQPQHF.

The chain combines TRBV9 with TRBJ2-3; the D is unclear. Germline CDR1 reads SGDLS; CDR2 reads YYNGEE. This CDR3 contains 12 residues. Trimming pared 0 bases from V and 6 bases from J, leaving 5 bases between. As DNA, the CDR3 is TGTGCCAGCAGCGTAGGCAGTGATACGCAGTATTTT. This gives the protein CASSVGSDTQYF.

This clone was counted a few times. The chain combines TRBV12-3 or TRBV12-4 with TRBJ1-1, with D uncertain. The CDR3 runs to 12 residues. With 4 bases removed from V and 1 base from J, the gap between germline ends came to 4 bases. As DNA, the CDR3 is TGTGCCAGCAGTTGGGCGAACACTGAAGCTTTCTTT. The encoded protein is CASSWANTEAFF.

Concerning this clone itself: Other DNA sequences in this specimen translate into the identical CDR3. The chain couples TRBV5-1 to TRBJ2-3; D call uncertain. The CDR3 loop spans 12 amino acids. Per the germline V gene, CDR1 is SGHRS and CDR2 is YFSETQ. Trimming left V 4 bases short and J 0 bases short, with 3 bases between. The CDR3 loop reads CASSLSTDTQYF. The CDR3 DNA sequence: TGCGCCAGCAGCCTAAGCACAGATACGCAGTATTTT.

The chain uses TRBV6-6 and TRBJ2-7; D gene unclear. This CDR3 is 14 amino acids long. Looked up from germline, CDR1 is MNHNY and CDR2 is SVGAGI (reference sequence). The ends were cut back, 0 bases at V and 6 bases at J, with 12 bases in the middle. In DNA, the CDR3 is TGTGCCAGCAGTTACTCAGACAACGTTCCCGAGCAGTACTTC. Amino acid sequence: CASSYSDNVPEQYF.

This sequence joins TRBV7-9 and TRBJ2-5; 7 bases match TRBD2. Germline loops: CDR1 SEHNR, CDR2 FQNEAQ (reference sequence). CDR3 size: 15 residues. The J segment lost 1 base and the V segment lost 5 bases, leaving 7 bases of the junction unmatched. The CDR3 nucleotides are TGTGCCAGCAGCCGAGGCGGGGGACCCCAAGAGACCCAGTACTTC. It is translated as CASSRGGGPQETQYF.

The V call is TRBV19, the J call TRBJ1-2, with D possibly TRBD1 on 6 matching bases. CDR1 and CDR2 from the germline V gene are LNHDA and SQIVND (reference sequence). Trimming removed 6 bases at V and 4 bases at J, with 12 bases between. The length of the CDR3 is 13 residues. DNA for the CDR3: TGTGCCAGTAGGGTTTTGGACAGCTATGGCTACACCTTC. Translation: CASRVLDSYGYTF.

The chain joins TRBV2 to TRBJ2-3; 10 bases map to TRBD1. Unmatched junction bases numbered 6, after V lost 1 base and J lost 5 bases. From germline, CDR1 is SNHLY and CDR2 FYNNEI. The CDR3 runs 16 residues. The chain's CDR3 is CASSEETGGEIDTQYF. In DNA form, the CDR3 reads TGTGCCAGCAGTGAAGAGACAGGGGGCGAAATAGATACGCAGTATTTT. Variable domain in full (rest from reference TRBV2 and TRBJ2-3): EPEVTQTPSHQVTQMGQEVILRCVPISNHLYFYWYRQILGQKVEFLVSFYNNEISEKSEIFDDQFSVERPDGSNFTLKIRSTKLEDSAMYFCASSEETGGEIDTQYFGPGTRLTVL.

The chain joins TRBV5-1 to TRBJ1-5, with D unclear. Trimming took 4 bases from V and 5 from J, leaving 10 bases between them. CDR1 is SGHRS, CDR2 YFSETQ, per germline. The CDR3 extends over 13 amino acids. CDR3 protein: CASSLGADQPQHF. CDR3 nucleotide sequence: TGCGCCAGCAGCCTCGGAGCGGATCAGCCCCAGCATTTT.